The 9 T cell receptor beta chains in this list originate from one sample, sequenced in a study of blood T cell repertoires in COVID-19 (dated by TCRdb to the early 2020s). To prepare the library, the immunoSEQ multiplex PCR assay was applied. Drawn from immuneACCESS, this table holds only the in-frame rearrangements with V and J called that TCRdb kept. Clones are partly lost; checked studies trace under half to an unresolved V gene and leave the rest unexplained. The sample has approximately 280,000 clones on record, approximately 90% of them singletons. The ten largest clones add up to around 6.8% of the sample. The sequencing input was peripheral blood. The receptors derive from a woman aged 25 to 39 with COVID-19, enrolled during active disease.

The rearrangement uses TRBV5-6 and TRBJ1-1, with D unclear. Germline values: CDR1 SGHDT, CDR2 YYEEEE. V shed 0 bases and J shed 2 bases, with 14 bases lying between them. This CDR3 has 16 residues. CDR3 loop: CASSLVGVRVNTEAFF. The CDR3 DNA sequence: TGTGCCAGCAGCTTGGTTGGGGTGCGGGTTAACACTGAAGCTTTCTTT.

For the CDR3, the DNA is TGTGCCAGCAGTTACCATCGGACAGCCAACACTGAAGCTTTCTTT. Protein product: CASSYHRTANTEAFF. The chain carries TRBV6-2 or TRBV6-3 and TRBJ1-1; possibly TRBD1 for D (6 bases). V lost 2 bases and J 2 bases, leaving 12 bases between the germline ends. The germline gives CDR1 MNHEY, CDR2 SVGEGT. This CDR3 region has 15 residues.

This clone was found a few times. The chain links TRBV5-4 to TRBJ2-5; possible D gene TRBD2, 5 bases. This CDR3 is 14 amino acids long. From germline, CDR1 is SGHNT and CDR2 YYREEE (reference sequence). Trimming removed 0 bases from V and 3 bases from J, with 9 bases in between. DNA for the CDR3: TGTGCCAGCAGCTTGGAGCTAGCAGAAGAGACCCAGTACTTC. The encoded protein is CASSLELAEETQYF.

In DNA form, the CDR3 reads TGTGCCAGCAGTTACGCAGGGGGCAGCACTGAAGCTTTCTTT. This gives the protein CASSYAGGSTEAFF. This chain connects TRBV6-5 to TRBJ1-1, with 8 positions matching TRBD1. Germline V gene data show CDR1 as MNHEY and CDR2 as SVGAGI. CDR3 length equals 14 residues. The J segment lost 4 bases and the V segment lost 2 bases, leaving 3 bases of the junction unmatched.

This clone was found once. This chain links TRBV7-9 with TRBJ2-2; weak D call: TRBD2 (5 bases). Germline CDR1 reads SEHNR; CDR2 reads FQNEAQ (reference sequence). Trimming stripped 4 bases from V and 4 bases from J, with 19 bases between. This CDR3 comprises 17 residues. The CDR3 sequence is CASSSPRGHLGTGELFF. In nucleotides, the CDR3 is TGTGCCAGCAGCTCACCCAGAGGGCACCTAGGCACCGGGGAGCTGTTTTTT.

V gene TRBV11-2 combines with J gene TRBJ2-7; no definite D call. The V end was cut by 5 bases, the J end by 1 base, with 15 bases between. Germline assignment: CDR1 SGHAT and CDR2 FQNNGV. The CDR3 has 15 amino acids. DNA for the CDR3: TGTGCCAGCAGCCCAACCAGACTGAATTCCTACGAGCAGTACTTC. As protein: CASSPTRLNSYEQYF.

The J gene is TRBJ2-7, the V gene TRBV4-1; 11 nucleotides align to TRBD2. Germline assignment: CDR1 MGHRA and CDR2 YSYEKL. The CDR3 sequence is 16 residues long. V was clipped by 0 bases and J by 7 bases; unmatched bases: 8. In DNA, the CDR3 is TGCGCCAGCAGCCAAGATCGAGATAGCGGGAGGGGGGAGCAGTACTTC. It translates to CASSQDRDSGRGEQYF.

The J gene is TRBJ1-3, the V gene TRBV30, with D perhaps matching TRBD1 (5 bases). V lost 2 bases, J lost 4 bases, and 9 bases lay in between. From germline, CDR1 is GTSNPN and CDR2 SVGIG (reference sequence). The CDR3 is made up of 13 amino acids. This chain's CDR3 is CAWSLDSGNTIYF. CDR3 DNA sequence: TGTGCCTGGAGTCTTGACAGCGGAAACACCATATATTTT.

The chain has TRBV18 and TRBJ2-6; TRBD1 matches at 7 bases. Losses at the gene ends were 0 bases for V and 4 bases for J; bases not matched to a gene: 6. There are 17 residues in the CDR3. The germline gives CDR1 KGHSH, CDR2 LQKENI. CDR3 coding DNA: TGTGCCAGCTCACCACCGAGACAGGGTACCGGGGCCAACGTCCTGACTTTC. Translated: CASSPPRQGTGANVLTF.